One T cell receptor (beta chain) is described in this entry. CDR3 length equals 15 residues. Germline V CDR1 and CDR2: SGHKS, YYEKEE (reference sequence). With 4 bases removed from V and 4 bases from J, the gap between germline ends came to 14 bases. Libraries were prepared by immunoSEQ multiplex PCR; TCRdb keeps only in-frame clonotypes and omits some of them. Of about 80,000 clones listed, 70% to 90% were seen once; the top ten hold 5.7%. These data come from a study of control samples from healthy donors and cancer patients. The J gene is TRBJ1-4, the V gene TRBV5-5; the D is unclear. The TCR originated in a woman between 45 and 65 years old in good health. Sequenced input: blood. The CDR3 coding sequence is TGTGCCAGCAGCCTAGACTGGTCCGATAATGAAAAACTGTTTTTT. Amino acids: CASSLDWSDNEKLFF.